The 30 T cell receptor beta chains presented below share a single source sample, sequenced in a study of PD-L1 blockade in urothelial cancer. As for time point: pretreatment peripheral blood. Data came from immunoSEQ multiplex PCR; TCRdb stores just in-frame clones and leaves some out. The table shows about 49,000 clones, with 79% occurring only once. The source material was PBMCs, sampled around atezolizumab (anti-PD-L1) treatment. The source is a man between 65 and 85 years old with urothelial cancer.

CDR3 DNA sequence: TGTGCCAGCAGCGCCAGGACAGGGCAAGAGACCCAGTACTTC. This encodes CASSARTGQETQYF. The gene calls are TRBV11-1 and TRBJ2-5; TRBD1 aligns across 8 bases. V gave up 5 bases and J gave up 2 bases; unmatched junction bases: 4. Germline V gives CDR1 SGHAT, CDR2 FQDESV (reference sequence). The CDR3 runs 14 residues.

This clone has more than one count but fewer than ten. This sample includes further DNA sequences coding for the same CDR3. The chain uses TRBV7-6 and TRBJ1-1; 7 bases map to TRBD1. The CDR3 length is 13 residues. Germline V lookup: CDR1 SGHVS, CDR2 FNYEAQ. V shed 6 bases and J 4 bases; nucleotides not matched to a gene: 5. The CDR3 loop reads CASRPTGITEAFF. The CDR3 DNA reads TGTGCCAGCAGGCCGACAGGGATCACTGAAGCTTTCTTT.

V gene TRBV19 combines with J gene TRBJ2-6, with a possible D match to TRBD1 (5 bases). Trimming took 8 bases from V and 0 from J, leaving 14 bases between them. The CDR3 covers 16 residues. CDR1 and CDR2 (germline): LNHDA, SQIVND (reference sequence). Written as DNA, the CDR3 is TGTGCCAGTTCCGATCAGGGTTTCTCTGGGGCCAACGTCCTGACTTTC. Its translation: CASSDQGFSGANVLTF.

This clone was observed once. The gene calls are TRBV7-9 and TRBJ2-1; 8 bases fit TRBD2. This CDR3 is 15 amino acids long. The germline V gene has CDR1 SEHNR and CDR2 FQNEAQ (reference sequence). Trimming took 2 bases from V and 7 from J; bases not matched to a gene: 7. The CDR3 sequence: CASSLILAGKNEQFF. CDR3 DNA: TGTGCCAGCAGCTTAATTTTAGCGGGGAAAAATGAGCAGTTCTTC.

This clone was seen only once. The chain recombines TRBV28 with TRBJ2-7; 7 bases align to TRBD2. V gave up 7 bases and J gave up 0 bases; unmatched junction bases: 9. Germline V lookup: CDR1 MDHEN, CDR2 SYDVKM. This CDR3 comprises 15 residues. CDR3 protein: CASIRGDLISYEQYF. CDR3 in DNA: TGTGCCAGCATCCGGGGGGACCTGATCTCCTACGAGCAGTACTTC.

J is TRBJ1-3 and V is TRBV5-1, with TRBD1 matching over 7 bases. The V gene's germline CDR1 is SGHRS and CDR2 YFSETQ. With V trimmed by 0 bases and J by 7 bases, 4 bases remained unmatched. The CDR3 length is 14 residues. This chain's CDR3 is CASSLVGGANTIYF. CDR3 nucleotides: TGCGCCAGCAGCTTGGTAGGGGGCGCGAACACCATATATTTT.

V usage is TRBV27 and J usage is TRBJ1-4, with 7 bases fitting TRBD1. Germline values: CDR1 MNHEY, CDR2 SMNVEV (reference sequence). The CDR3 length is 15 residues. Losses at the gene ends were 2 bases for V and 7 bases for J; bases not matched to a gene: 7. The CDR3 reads CASSLRRQGTEKLFF. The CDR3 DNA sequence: TGTGCCAGCAGTTTACGACGACAGGGAACTGAAAAACTGTTTTTT. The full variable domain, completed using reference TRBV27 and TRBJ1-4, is EAQVTQNPRYLITVTGKKLTVTCSQNMNHEYMSWYRQDPGLGLRQIYYSMNVEVTDKGDVPEGYKVSRKEKRNFPLILESPSPNQTSLYFCASSLRRQGTEKLFFGSGTQLSVL.

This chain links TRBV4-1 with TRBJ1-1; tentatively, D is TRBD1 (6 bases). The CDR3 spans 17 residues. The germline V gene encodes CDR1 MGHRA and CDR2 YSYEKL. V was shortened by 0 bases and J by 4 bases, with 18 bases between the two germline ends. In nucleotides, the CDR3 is TGCGCCAGCAGCCAAGATCCACAGGGCCTATTGGGCACTGAAGCTTTCTTT. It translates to CASSQDPQGLLGTEAFF.

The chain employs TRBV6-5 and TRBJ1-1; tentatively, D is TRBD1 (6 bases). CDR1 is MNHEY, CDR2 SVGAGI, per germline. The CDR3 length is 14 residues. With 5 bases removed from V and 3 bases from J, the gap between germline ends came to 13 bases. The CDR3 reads CASSKPDRYTEAFF. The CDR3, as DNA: TGTGCCAGCAGTAAACCGGACAGATACACTGAAGCTTTCTTT.

CDR3 protein: CASRLTSQETQYF. The DNA for the CDR3 is TGTGCCAGCAGACTGACTAGCCAAGAGACCCAGTACTTC. This chain links TRBV28 with TRBJ2-5, with D possibly matching TRBD2 (6 bases). The length of the CDR3 is 13 residues. Trimming stripped 6 bases from V and 1 base from J, with 9 bases between. Germline V gives CDR1 MDHEN, CDR2 SYDVKM.

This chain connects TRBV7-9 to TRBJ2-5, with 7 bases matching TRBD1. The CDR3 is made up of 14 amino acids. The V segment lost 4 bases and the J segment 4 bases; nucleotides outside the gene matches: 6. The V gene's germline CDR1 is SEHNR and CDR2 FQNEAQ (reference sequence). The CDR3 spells CASSSLTGLETQYF. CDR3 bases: TGTGCCAGCAGCTCGCTGACAGGGTTAGAGACCCAGTACTTC.

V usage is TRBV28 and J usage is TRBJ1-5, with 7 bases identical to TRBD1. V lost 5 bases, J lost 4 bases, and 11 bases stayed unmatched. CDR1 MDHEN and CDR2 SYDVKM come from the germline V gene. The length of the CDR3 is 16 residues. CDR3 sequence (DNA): TGTGCCAGCAGTACCCAGACAGGGACAAGGAATCAGCCCCAGCATTTT. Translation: CASSTQTGTRNQPQHF.

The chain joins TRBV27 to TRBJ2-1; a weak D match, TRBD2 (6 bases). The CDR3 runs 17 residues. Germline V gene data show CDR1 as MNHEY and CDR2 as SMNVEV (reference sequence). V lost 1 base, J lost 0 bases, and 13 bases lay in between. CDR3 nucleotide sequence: TGTGCCAGCAGTTTATGGGCTAGCGTTGTCTCCTACAATGAGCAGTTCTTC. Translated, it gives CASSLWASVVSYNEQFF.

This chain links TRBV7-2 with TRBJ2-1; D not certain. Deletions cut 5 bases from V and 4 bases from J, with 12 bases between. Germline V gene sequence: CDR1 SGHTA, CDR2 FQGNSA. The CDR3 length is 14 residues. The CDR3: CASSLITDYNEQFF. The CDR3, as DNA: TGTGCCAGCAGCCTTATTACAGATTACAATGAGCAGTTCTTC. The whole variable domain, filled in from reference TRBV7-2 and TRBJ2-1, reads GAGVSQSPSNKVTEKGKDVELRCDPISGHTALYWYRQSLGQGLEFLIYFQGNSAPDKSGLPSDRFSAERTGGSVSTLTIQRTQQEDSAVYLCASSLITDYNEQFFGPGTRLTVL.

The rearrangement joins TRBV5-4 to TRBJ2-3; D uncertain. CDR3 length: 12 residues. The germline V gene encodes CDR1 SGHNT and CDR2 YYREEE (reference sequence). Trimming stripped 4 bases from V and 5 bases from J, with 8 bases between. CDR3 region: CASSRGEDTQYF. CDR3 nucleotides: TGTGCCAGCAGCCGCGGAGAAGATACGCAGTATTTT.

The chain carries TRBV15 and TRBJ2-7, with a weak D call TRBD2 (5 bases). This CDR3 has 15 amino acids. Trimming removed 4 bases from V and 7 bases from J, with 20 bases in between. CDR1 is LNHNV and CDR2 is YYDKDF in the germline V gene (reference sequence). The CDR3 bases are TGTGCCACCAGCAAACCGGCCGGGGTGGGTCTGGAGCAGTACTTC. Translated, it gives CATSKPAGVGLEQYF. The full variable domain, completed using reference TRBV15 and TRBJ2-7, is DAMVIQNPRYQVTQFGKPVTLSCSQTLNHNVMYWYQQKSSQAPKLLFHYYDKDFNNEADTPDNFQSRRPNTSFCFLDIRSPGLGDTAMYLCATSKPAGVGLEQYFGPGTRLTVT.

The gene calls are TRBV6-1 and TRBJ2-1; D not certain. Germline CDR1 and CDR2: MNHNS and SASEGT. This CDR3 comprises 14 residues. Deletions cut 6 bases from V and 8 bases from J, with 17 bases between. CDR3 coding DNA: TGTGCCAGCAGGAAACTATCCCAAATGTATGAGCAGTTCTTC. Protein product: CASRKLSQMYEQFF.

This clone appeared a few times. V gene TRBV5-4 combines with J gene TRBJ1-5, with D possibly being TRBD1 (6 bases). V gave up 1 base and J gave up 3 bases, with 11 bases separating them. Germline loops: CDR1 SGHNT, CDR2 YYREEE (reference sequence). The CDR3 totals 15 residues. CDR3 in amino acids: CASSLFGQSNQPQHF. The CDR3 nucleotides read TGTGCCAGCAGCTTGTTCGGACAGTCCAATCAGCCCCAGCATTTT. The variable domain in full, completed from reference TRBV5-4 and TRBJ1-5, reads ETGVTQSPTHLIKTRGQQVTLRCSSQSGHNTVSWYQQALGQGPQFIFQYYREEENGRGNFPPRFSGLQFPNYSSELNVNALELDDSALYLCASSLFGQSNQPQHFGDGTRLSIL.

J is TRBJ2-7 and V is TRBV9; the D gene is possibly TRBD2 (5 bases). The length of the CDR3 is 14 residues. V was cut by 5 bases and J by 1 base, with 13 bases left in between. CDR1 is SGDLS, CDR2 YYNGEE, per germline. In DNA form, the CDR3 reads TGTGCCAGCAGTTTAGGACTGGCTTCCTACGAGCAGTACTTC. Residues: CASSLGLASYEQYF. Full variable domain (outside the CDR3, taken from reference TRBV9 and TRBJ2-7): DSGVTQTPKHLITATGQRVTLRCSPRSGDLSVYWYQQSLDQGLQFLIQYYNGEERAKGNILERFSAQQFPDLHSELNLSSLELGDSALYFCASSLGLASYEQYFGPGTRLTVT.

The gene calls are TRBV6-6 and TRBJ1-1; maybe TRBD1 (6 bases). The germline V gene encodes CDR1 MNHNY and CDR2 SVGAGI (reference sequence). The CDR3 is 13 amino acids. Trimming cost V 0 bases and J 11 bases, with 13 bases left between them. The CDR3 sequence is CASSYSWGQRAFF. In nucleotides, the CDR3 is TGTGCCAGCAGTTACTCCTGGGGGCAAAGGGCTTTCTTT.

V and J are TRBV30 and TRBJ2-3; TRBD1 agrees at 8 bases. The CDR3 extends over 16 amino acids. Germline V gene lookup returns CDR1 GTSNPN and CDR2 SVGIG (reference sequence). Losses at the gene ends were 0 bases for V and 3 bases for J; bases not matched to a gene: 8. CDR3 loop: CAWSVWTGIGTDTQYF. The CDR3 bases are TGTGCCTGGAGTGTATGGACAGGGATAGGGACAGATACGCAGTATTTT.

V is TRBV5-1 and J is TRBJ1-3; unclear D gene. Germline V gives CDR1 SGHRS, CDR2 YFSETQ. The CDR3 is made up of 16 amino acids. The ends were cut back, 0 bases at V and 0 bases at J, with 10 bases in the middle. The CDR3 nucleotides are TGCGCCAGCAGCTTGGCTTCGGGTACCTCTGGAAACACCATATATTTT. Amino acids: CASSLASGTSGNTIYF.

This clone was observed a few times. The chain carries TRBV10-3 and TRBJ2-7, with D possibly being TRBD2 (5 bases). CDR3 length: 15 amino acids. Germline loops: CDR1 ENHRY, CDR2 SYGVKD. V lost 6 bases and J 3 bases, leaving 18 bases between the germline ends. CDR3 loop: CAISTEGGGGYEQYF. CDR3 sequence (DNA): TGTGCCATCAGCACTGAAGGCGGCGGAGGCTACGAGCAGTACTTC.

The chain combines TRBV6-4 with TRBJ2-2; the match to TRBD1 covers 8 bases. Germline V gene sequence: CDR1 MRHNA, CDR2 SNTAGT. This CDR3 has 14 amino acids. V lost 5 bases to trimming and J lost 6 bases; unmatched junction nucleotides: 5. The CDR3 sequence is CASSRTGGAGELFF. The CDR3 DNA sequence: TGTGCCAGCAGTAGAACAGGGGGAGCCGGGGAGCTGTTTTTT.

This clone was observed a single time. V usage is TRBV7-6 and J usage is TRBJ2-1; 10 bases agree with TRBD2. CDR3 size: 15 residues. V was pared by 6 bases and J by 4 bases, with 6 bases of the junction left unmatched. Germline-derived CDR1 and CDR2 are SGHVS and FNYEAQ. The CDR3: CASSSQAGGYNEQFF. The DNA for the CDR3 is TGTGCCAGCAGTTCCCAAGCGGGAGGGTACAATGAGCAGTTCTTC. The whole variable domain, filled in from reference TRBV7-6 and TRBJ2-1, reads GAGVSQSPRYKVTKRGQDVALRCDPISGHVSLYWYRQALGQGPEFLTYFNYEAQQDKSGLPNDRFSAERPEGSISTLTIQRTEQRDSAMYRCASSSQAGGYNEQFFGPGTRLTVL.

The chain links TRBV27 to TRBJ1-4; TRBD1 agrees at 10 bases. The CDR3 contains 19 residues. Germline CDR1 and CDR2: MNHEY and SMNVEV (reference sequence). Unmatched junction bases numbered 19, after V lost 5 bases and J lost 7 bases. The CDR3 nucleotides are TGTGCCAGCAGTCCTCACCTGGGGAGACAGGGGGCGCAGAGTGAAAAACTGTTTTTT. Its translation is CASSPHLGRQGAQSEKLFF.

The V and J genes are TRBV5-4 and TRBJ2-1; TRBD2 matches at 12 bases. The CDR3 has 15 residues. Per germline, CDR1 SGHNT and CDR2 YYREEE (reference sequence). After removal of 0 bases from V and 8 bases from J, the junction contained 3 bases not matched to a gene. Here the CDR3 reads CASSLGLAGVDEQFF. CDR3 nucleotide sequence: TGTGCCAGCAGCTTGGGACTAGCGGGAGTCGATGAGCAGTTCTTC.

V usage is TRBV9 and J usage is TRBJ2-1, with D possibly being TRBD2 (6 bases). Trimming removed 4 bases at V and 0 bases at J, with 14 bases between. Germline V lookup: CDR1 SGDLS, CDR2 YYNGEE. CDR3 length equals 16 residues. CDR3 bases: TGTGCCAGCAGCCCGAGAGCGGGCCGCTCCTACAATGAGCAGTTCTTC. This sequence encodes CASSPRAGRSYNEQFF.

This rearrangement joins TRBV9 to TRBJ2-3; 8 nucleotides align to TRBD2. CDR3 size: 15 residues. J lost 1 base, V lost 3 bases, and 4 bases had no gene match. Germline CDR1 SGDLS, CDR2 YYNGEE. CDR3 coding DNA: TGTGCCAGCAGCGCTACTAGCGGACGCACAGATACGCAGTATTTT. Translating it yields CASSATSGRTDTQYF.

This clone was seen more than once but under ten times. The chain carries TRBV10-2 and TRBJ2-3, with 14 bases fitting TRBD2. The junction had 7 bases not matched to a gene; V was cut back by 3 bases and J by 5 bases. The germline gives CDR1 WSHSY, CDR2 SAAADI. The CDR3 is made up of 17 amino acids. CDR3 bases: TGCGCCAGCAGTGACCCTAGACTAGCGGGAGGGGGAGATACGCAGTATTTT. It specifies CASSDPRLAGGGDTQYF.